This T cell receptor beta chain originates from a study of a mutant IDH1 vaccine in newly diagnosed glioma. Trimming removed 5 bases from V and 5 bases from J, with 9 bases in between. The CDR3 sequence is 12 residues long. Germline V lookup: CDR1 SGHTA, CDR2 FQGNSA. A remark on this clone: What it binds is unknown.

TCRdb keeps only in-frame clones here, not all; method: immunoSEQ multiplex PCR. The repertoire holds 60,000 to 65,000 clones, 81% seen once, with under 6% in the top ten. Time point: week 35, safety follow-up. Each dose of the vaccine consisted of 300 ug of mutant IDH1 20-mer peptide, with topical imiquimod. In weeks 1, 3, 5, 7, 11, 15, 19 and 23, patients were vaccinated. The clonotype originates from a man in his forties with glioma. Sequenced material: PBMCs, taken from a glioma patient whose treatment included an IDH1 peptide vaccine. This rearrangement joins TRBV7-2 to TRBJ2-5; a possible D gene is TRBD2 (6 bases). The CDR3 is CASSMGLETQYF. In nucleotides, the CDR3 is TGTGCCAGCAGCATGGGACTTGAGACCCAGTACTTC.